Shown below are 21 T cell receptor beta chains from a single sample sequenced in a study of T-cell reconstitution after alpha-beta-depleted transplantation in children. Unique molecular identifiers featured in how the TCRbeta library was prepared. In TCRdb, the PCR reads were re-called with MiXCR into one record per CDR3 protein. The profile shows fewer than 250,000 distinct CDR3 sequences, more than 15% of them singletons. The sample here was PBMCs, mostly from graft donor cells, taken 360 days after TCRalphabeta/CD19-depleted stem cell transplant. The origin of the receptors is a male patient between 2 and 10 years old who had a stem cell transplant for acute lymphoblastic leukemia, so the T cells may come from the graft donor.

This clonotype appeared a few times. V gene TRBV7-9 combines with J gene TRBJ1-1; D ambiguous. This CDR3 comprises 11 residues. Trimming removed 2 bases at V and 5 bases at J, with 3 bases between. Germline V CDR1 and CDR2: SEHNR, FQNEAQ (reference sequence). CDR3 DNA: TGTGCCAGCAGCTTAATTACTGAAGCTTTCTTT. Residues: CASSLITEAFF. Together with reference TRBV7-9 and TRBJ1-1, the CDR3 gives the full variable domain: DTGVSQNPRHKITKRGQNVTFRCDPISEHNRLYWYRQTLGQGPEFLTYFQNEAQLEKSRLLSDRFSAERPKGSFSTLEIQRTEQGDSAMYLCASSLITEAFFGQGTRLTVV.

In this sample, this clonotype turned up many times. The chain is built from TRBV7-9 and TRBJ2-3; TRBD2 matches at 10 bases. CDR3 length equals 16 residues. Trimming cost V 5 bases and J 1 base; bases outside gene matches: 6. Germline-derived CDR1 and CDR2 are SEHNR and FQNEAQ (reference sequence). The DNA of the CDR3 is TGTGCCAGCAGCCACCCCGGACTAGCGGGCACAGATACGCAGTATTTT. It encodes CASSHPGLAGTDTQYF.

This sequence joins TRBV4-1 and TRBJ2-5; tentatively, D is TRBD1 or TRBD2 (6 bases each). Germline loops: CDR1 MGHRA, CDR2 YSYEKL. This CDR3 contains 16 residues. With 0 bases removed from V and 2 bases from J, the gap between germline ends came to 13 bases. The CDR3 DNA follows: TGCGCCAGCAGCCAAGAGTGGGGGGCCCTTCAAGAGACCCAGTACTTC. Encoded protein: CASSQEWGALQETQYF.

The chain carries TRBV28 and TRBJ2-1; tentatively, D is TRBD2 (5 bases). Trimming stripped 6 bases from V and 8 bases from J, with 17 bases between. The CDR3 is made up of 14 amino acids. Germline loops: CDR1 MDHEN, CDR2 SYDVKM. The CDR3 reads CASRRASVGYEQFF. The CDR3 bases are TGTGCCAGCAGGCGGGCCTCTGTCGGGTATGAGCAGTTCTTC.

V and J are TRBV18 and TRBJ2-1, with D maybe TRBD2 (6 bases). CDR1 is KGHSH and CDR2 is LQKENI in the germline V gene. Trimming stripped 3 bases from V and 6 bases from J, with 12 bases between. The length of the CDR3 is 14 residues. CDR3 sequence (DNA): TGTGCCAGCTCACCGGGAGTGACTAGCAATGAGCAGTTCTTC. Its protein is CASSPGVTSNEQFF.

This clonotype appeared a few times. This sequence joins TRBV28 and TRBJ2-1, with TRBD2 identical over 13 bases. CDR3 length: 13 residues. V shed 6 bases, J shed 11 bases, and the junction held 4 bases outside the gene matches. From germline, CDR1 is MDHEN and CDR2 SYDVKM. CDR3 in DNA: TGTGCCAGCAGCGAGGGGACTAGCGGGAAGCAGTTCTTC. Translated, it gives CASSEGTSGKQFF.

This rearrangement joins TRBV12-3 or TRBV12-4 to TRBJ2-7; 10 nucleotides line up with TRBD2. There are 14 residues in the CDR3. Trimming at V came to 8 bases and at J to 4 bases, leaving 8 bases not matched to a gene. CDR3 nucleotide sequence: TGTGCCAGCCGGCATACTAGCGGGGAGTACGAGCAGTACTTC. Amino acids: CASRHTSGEYEQYF.

This clonotype was recorded at least ten times. V usage is TRBV7-9 and J usage is TRBJ2-1; weak D call: TRBD1 (6 bases). Germline V gene data show CDR1 as SEHNR and CDR2 as FQNEAQ (reference sequence). Deletions cut 5 bases from V and 3 bases from J, with 20 bases between. The CDR3 length is 17 residues. CDR3 DNA sequence: TGTGCCAGCAGCCCCGAGGCCGGGACATATCACTACAATGAGCAGTTCTTC. It codes for CASSPEAGTYHYNEQFF.

This clonotype has more than one count but fewer than ten. The DNA of the CDR3 is TGTGCCAGCAGTGTTCCGGGATCCTACAATGAGCAGTTCTTC. Its translation is CASSVPGSYNEQFF. This sequence joins TRBV12-3 or TRBV12-4 and TRBJ2-1; D might be TRBD2 (5 bases). V dropped 5 bases and J dropped 1 base, with 9 bases sitting between them. This CDR3 has 14 amino acids.

The sample holds a few counts of this clonotype. The chain is built from TRBV5-1 and TRBJ2-6; 7 bases fit TRBD2. This CDR3 contains 15 residues. Germline V gene lookup returns CDR1 SGHRS and CDR2 YFSETQ. The V segment lost 4 bases and the J segment 8 bases; nucleotides outside the gene matches: 9. The CDR3 spells CASSPPAGESNVLTF. DNA for the CDR3: TGCGCCAGCAGCCCCCCTGCGGGGGAGTCCAACGTCCTGACTTTC.

In its sample, this clonotype was seen many times. CDR3 coding DNA: TGTGCCAGCAGCACAAGCCTAGCTAGCTACGAGCAGTACTTC. Translated: CASSTSLASYEQYF. This chain joins TRBV7-9 and TRBJ2-7; D may be TRBD2 (5 bases). Germline V CDR1 and CDR2: SEHNR, FQNEAQ (reference sequence). V was shortened by 5 bases and J by 3 bases, with 14 bases between the two germline ends. The CDR3 has 14 amino acids.

The chain uses TRBV20-1 and TRBJ1-1, with D hard to call. Germline CDR1 reads DFQATT; CDR2 reads SNEGSKA (reference sequence). V was clipped by 2 bases and J by 0 bases, with 4 bases between them. The CDR3 is 12 amino acids. The CDR3 loop is CSARPMNTEAFF. CDR3 coding DNA: TGCAGTGCTAGACCAATGAACACTGAAGCTTTCTTT.

This clonotype has just one count. A much larger clone differs from this one at a single base, so this may be a read error. V gene TRBV5-6 combines with J gene TRBJ2-1; D assignment may be TRBD1 or TRBD2 (5 bases each). The germline CDR1 and CDR2 sequences are SGHDT and YYEEEE. V was clipped by 0 bases and J by 14 bases, with 21 bases between them. There are 15 residues in the CDR3. In DNA form, the CDR3 reads TGTGCCAGCAGCTTGGGTGGGGGTTTGGAACTACAGGAGTTCTTC. Translated: CASSLGGGLELQEFF.

This clonotype was observed at least ten times. CDR3 DNA: TGTGCCAGCAGCCCCACTATAGGGCGCTACGAGCAGTACTTC. It encodes CASSPTIGRYEQYF. The chain couples TRBV5-6 to TRBJ2-7, with unresolved D. The germline CDR1 and CDR2 sequences are SGHDT and YYEEEE. V shed 4 bases and J shed 3 bases, with 14 bases lying between them. The CDR3 has 14 residues. Supplemented by reference TRBV5-6 and TRBJ2-7, the full variable domain reads DAGVTQSPTHLIKTRGQQVTLRCSPKSGHDTVSWYQQALGQGPQFIFQYYEEEERQRGNFPDRFSGHQFPNYSSELNVNALLLGDSALYLCASSPTIGRYEQYFGPGTRLTVT.

This clonotype was seen more than once but under ten times. V usage is TRBV7-8 and J usage is TRBJ2-1; 9 positions match TRBD2. The V gene end was trimmed by 1 base and the J gene end by 10 bases; junction bases not matched to a gene: 11. The germline V gene has CDR1 SGHVS and CDR2 FQNEAQ. CDR3 length equals 16 residues. The CDR3 DNA sequence: TGTGCCAGCAGCTTAGGTACGAGCGGGGGGACCCTAGAGCAGTTCTTC. Translation: CASSLGTSGGTLEQFF.

This clonotype turned up a few times. The gene calls are TRBV20-1 and TRBJ2-7; D may be TRBD2 (5 bases). CDR1 DFQATT and CDR2 SNEGSKA come from the germline V gene (reference sequence). V was shortened by 0 bases and J by 0 bases, with 12 bases between the two germline ends. The CDR3 is 15 amino acids. This CDR3 reads CSARDPSGSSYEQYF. The CDR3 nucleotides read TGCAGTGCTAGAGATCCGTCGGGGTCCTCCTACGAGCAGTACTTC.

This clonotype came up a few times. The J gene is TRBJ2-1, the V gene TRBV29-1, with 16 bases matching TRBD2. CDR3 size: 13 residues. With 6 bases clipped from V and 10 bases from J, the junction kept 3 bases outside the gene matches. Per germline, CDR1 SQVTM and CDR2 ANQGSEA. CDR3 nucleotides: TGCAGCGTGAGGGGACTAGCGGGAGGGGAGCAGTTCTTC. Translated, it gives CSVRGLAGGEQFF.

The V and J genes are TRBV27 and TRBJ2-1, with 9 bases that match TRBD2. The CDR3 is made up of 14 amino acids. Germline assignment: CDR1 MNHEY and CDR2 SMNVEV (reference sequence). V lost 7 bases and J lost 7; bases outside the gene matches: 8. This CDR3 reads CASKRRGGMNEQFF. CDR3 in DNA: TGTGCCAGCAAGAGGCGGGGGGGCATGAATGAGCAGTTCTTC.

This clonotype was picked up a small number of times. J is TRBJ2-2 and V is TRBV6-1; TRBD2 matches at 7 bases. V was pared by 6 bases and J by 4 bases, with 20 bases of the junction left unmatched. The CDR3 length is 19 residues. CDR1 is MNHNS and CDR2 is SASEGT in the germline V gene. The CDR3 is CASSPLTNSGPHFTGELFF. CDR3 DNA: TGTGCCAGCAGCCCCCTTACTAATAGCGGGCCCCACTTCACCGGGGAGCTGTTTTTT.

J is TRBJ2-1 and V is TRBV4-1, with 7 positions matching TRBD1. J was trimmed by 0 bases and V by 4 bases; bases with no gene match: 3. The germline V gene encodes CDR1 MGHRA and CDR2 YSYEKL. This CDR3 comprises 15 residues. CDR3 amino acids: CASSLQGHSYNEQFF. The CDR3 DNA is TGCGCCAGCAGCCTACAGGGGCACTCCTACAATGAGCAGTTCTTC.

The chain uses TRBV3-1 and TRBJ1-1, with a weak D call TRBD1 (5 bases). Looked up from germline, CDR1 is LGHDT and CDR2 is YNNKEL (reference sequence). Between the trimmed V and J ends, which lost 4 bases and 1 base, there was a span of 16 bases. The CDR3 runs to 16 residues. The DNA for the CDR3 is TGTGCCAGCAGCCCGGACACTCGAAGTACGAACACTGAAGCTTTCTTT. Protein: CASSPDTRSTNTEAFF.